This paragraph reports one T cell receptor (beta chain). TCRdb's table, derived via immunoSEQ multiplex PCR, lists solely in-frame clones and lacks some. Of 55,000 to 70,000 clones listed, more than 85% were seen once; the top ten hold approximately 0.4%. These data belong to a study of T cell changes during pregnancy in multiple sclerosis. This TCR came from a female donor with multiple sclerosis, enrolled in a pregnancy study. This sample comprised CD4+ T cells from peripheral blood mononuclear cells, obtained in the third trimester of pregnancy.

The CDR3 nucleotides are TGTGCCAGCAGCGGTCGCGGGTCTTTAGGGACAGATACGCAGTATTTT. Translated, it gives CASSGRGSLGTDTQYF. V gene TRBV9 combines with J gene TRBJ2-3, with TRBD2 as a possible D gene (5 bases). Germline V gene lookup returns CDR1 SGDLS and CDR2 YYNGEE. CDR3 length: 16 residues. Trimming cost V 3 bases and J 3 bases, with 17 bases left between them.